This T cell receptor (beta chain) appears in the sequencing data of a study of T cells after yellow fever vaccination. Findings and caveats of the study: Across the CD4 and CD8 compartments, a small share of clonotypes was present in both.

In TCRdb, the 5' RACE reads were re-called with MiXCR into one record per CDR3 protein. This sample carries around 500,000 distinct CDR3 sequences, just over 20% of them seen once, and the ten largest clones take approximately 16%. As concerns this clonotype: The antigen is undetermined.

Material: PBMCs, obtained 20 to 25 days after the first yellow fever vaccination. The TCR sequence derives from a young man who received the YFV17D yellow fever vaccine.

CDR3 region: CASSPYRETPEKLFF. CDR3 DNA sequence: TGCGCCAGCAGTCCCTACAGGGAAACCCCTGAAAAACTGTTTTTT. V and J are TRBV4-1 and TRBJ1-4, with a possible D match to TRBD1 (6 bases). Trimming stripped 6 bases from V and 7 bases from J, with 18 bases between. The CDR3 runs to 15 residues. Germline V gene lookup returns CDR1 MGHRA and CDR2 YSYEKL.